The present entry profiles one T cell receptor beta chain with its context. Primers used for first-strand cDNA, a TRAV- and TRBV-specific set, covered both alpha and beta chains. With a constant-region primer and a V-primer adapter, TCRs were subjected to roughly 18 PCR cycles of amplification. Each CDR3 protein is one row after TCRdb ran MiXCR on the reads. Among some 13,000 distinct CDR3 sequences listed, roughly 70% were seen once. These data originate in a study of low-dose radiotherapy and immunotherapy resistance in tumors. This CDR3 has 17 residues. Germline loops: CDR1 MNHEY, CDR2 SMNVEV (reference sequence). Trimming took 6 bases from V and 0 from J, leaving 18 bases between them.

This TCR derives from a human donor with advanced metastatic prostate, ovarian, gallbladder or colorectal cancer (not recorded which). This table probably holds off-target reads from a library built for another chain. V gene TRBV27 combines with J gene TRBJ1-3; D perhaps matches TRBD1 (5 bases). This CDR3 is CASSLSGGRSSGNTIYF. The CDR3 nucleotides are TGTGCCAGCAGCCTATCGGGGGGACGGAGCTCTGGAAACACCATATATTTT.